This TCR beta chain was captured in a study of shared clonotypes between healthy human individuals. Those who donated, Caucasian adults without exception, all lived in Nashville, Tennessee. V was shortened by 1 base and J by 7 bases, with 14 bases between the two germline ends. This CDR3 spans 14 amino acids. Germline CDR1 GTSNPN, CDR2 SVGIG (reference sequence). In the case of this clone: Antigen specificity is unknown.

Regarding the study as a whole: Sampling included only blood; tissue repertoires likely differ. Compared with memory subsets, naive subsets generally had larger estimated richness.

TCRdb's copy holds only in-frame clones and misses some; the assay was immunoSEQ multiplex PCR. The sample contains 2 million to 3 million clones, 90% to 95% of which appear only once. What was sequenced was naive CD4+ T cells from PBMCs. Described subset: CD45RA+ positively selected. The origin of this receptor is a man aged 18 to 29 in good health. Some clones in this sample may be carry-over from other donors' samples. The chain couples TRBV30 to TRBJ1-5; tentatively, D is TRBD1 (6 bases). The CDR3 DNA is TGTGCCTGGAGTGGGGACACTCTGGGGCAGCCCCAGCATTTT. It translates to CAWSGDTLGQPQHF.